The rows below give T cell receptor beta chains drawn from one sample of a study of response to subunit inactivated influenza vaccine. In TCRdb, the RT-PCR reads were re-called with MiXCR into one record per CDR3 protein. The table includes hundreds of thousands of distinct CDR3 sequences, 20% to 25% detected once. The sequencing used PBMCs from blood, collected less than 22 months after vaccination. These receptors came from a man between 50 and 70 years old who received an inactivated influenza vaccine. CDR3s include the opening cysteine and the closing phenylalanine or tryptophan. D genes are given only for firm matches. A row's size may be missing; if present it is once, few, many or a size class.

CASSLGTSGPAHNEQFF,TGTGCCAGCAGCTTAGGAACAAGCGGGCCGGCCCACAATGAGCAGTTCTTC,TRBJ2-1,few,NA,TRBV7-6
CASSFRGDVIASNEKLFF,TGTGCCAGCAGTTTTCGCGGGGACGTTATAGCCTCTAATGAAAAACTGTTTTTT,TRBJ1-4,NA,NA,TRBV12-3/TRBV12-4
CASSLSGGADEQFF,TGTGCCAGCAGTTTGAGCGGGGGGGCCGATGAGCAGTTCTTC,TRBJ2-1,NA,TRBD2,TRBV28
CAIRTGNSPLHF,TGTGCCATCAGAACAGGGAATTCACCCCTCCACTTT,TRBJ1-6,few,NA,TRBV10-3
CASSPTAGRGQFF,TGTGCCAGCAGTCCCACGGCTGGACGTGGGCAGTTCTTC,TRBJ2-1,many,NA,TRBV6-2/TRBV6-3
CASSIVAGGNPGELFF,TGTGCCAGCAGTATAGTAGCGGGAGGGAATCCCGGGGAGCTGTTTTTT,TRBJ2-2,NA,TRBD2,TRBV28
CASNVGATTISYNEQFF,TGTGCCAGCAATGTGGGGGCTACCACTATCTCCTACAATGAGCAGTTCTTC,TRBJ2-1,few,NA,TRBV6-1
CSVEDRVGTEAFF,TGCAGCGTTGAGGACAGGGTTGGGACTGAAGCTTTCTTT,TRBJ1-1,many,TRBD1,TRBV29-1
CASRPSGLAANEQFF,TGTGCCAGCAGACCCTCGGGACTAGCAGCCAATGAGCAGTTCTTC,TRBJ2-1,NA,TRBD2,TRBV3-1
CSARGPGLPSTGELFF,TGCAGTGCTAGAGGACCGGGACTACCTTCCACCGGGGAGCTGTTTTTT,TRBJ2-2,NA,TRBD2,TRBV20-1
CASSVAAGTYEQYF,TGTGCCAGCAGCGTAGCGGCAGGGACCTACGAGCAGTACTTC,TRBJ2-7,NA,NA,TRBV9
CASSPDRVGGNTIYF,TGTGCCAGCAGCCCAGACAGAGTCGGCGGAAACACCATATATTTT,TRBJ1-3,NA,NA,TRBV5-6
CASTLHGVMNTEAFF,TGTGCCAGCACCCTACATGGGGTCATGAACACTGAAGCTTTCTTT,TRBJ1-1,NA,NA,TRBV6-2/TRBV6-3
CASSPARVGGGYTF,TGTGCCAGCAGCCCGGCGAGGGTGGGTGGCGGCTACACCTTC,TRBJ1-2,many,NA,TRBV12-3/TRBV12-4
CASSVGAGFYEKLFF,TGTGCCAGCAGCGTAGGTGCCGGGTTTTATGAAAAACTGTTTTTT,TRBJ1-4,few,NA,TRBV9
CASSLAQGGTEAFF,TGCGCCAGCAGCTTGGCCCAGGGAGGCACTGAAGCTTTCTTT,TRBJ1-1,many,NA,TRBV5-1
CASSFLLFPDRESQPEHF,TGTGCCAGCAGTTTCCTATTATTCCCGGACAGGGAATCTCAGCCCGAGCATTTT,TRBJ1-5,NA,TRBD1,TRBV12-3/TRBV12-4
CASSRGQNQETQYF,TGTGCCAGCAGCCGGGGACAGAACCAAGAGACCCAGTACTTC,TRBJ2-5,many,TRBD1,TRBV7-9
CSAPKVRGSSYEQYF,TGCAGTGCTCCTAAGGTGCGGGGTAGCTCCTACGAGCAGTACTTC,TRBJ2-7,NA,NA,TRBV20-1
CASSYSPGQGVKPQHF,TGTGCCAGCAGTTACTCTCCGGGACAGGGGGTTAAGCCCCAGCATTTT,TRBJ1-5,NA,TRBD1,TRBV6-2/TRBV6-3
CASSSGRWTEAFF,TGTGCCAGCAGTTCGGGACGTTGGACTGAAGCTTTCTTT,TRBJ1-1,few,NA,TRBV28
CSTRQGGVTDTRYF,TGCAGCACAAGACAGGGGGGCGTCACAGATACGCGGTATTTT,TRBJ2-3,NA,TRBD1,TRBV29-1
CATSRDRGGAFF,TGTGCCACCAGCAGGGACAGGGGGGGAGCTTTCTTT,TRBJ1-1,few,TRBD1,TRBV15
CASSINTEAFF,TGTGCCAGCAGTATCAATACTGAAGCTTTCTTT,TRBJ1-1,many,NA,TRBV12-3/TRBV12-4
CASMQGAEEQYF,TGTGCCAGCATGCAGGGGGCTGAGGAGCAGTACTTC,TRBJ2-7,NA,TRBD1,TRBV2
CASSFGPGDTQYF,TGTGCTAGCAGCTTCGGCCCCGGGGATACGCAGTATTTT,TRBJ2-3,few,NA,TRBV7-7
CSASDAGLQYNEQFF,TGCAGTGCTAGTGATGCGGGACTACAGTACAATGAGCAGTTCTTC,TRBJ2-1,few,TRBD2,TRBV20-1
CASSQDPGTEDSNQPQHF,TGCGCCAGCAGTCAAGATCCTGGGACTGAAGATAGCAATCAGCCCCAGCATTTT,TRBJ1-5,few,NA,TRBV23-1
CASSEVGQGPGELFF,TGTGCCAGCAGTGAAGTAGGACAGGGCCCCGGGGAGCTGTTTTTT,TRBJ2-2,few,TRBD1,TRBV2
CASSAPPAWLNIQYF,TGTGCCAGCAGTGCCCCCCCAGCCTGGTTAAACATTCAGTACTTC,TRBJ2-4,NA,NA,TRBV6-1
CASSHHGTLEQYF,TGCGCCAGCAGTCATCACGGGACACTCGAGCAGTACTTC,TRBJ2-7,many,NA,TRBV23-1
CAWSVTGGLGETQYF,TGTGCCTGGAGTGTAACAGGGGGCTTGGGTGAGACCCAGTACTTC,TRBJ2-5,NA,TRBD1,TRBV30
CASSFSSGIEQYF,TGTGCCAGCAGTTTTTCTTCAGGGATCGAGCAGTACTTC,TRBJ2-7,NA,NA,TRBV12-3/TRBV12-4
CASSLKAGSNQPQHF,TGTGCCAGCAGTTTAAAAGCAGGGAGCAATCAGCCCCAGCATTTT,TRBJ1-5,NA,NA,TRBV27
CASSFDYELETQYF,TGTGCCAGCAGCTTCGATTATGAATTGGAGACCCAGTACTTC,TRBJ2-5,NA,NA,TRBV7-9
CASTLRTSGGTSTDTQYF,TGCGCCAGCACCCTGCGGACTAGCGGGGGGACGAGCACAGATACGCAGTATTTT,TRBJ2-3,NA,TRBD2,TRBV5-1
CASSLGDTYEQYF,TGTGCCAGCAGCCTGGGGGATACCTACGAGCAGTACTTC,TRBJ2-7,once,NA,TRBV12-3/TRBV12-4
CASSQEGGRTQYF,TGCGCCAGCAGCCAAGAGGGGGGCCGTACGCAGTATTTT,TRBJ2-3,many,NA,TRBV4-3
CASSLKGTDTQYF,TGTGCCAGCAGTTTAAAGGGTACAGATACGCAGTATTTT,TRBJ2-3,NA,NA,TRBV28
CASSIDPDLKDTEAFF,TGTGCCAGTAGTATAGATCCCGACCTGAAGGACACTGAAGCTTTCTTT,TRBJ1-1,few,NA,TRBV19
CASSLFFGESYGYTF,TGCGCCAGCAGCTTATTTTTTGGGGAAAGCTATGGCTACACCTTC,TRBJ1-2,NA,NA,TRBV4-3
CSGTEGNYGYTF,TGCAGCGGGACAGAAGGCAACTATGGCTACACCTTC,TRBJ1-2,NA,TRBD1,TRBV20-1
CASRPPFSGGSTGELFF,TGTGCCAGCAGGCCCCCCTTTTCGGGGGGCAGCACCGGGGAGCTGTTTTTT,TRBJ2-2,NA,NA,TRBV4-2
CASSETGTQPQHF,TGTGCCAGCAGTGAAACAGGGACGCAGCCCCAGCATTTT,TRBJ1-5,few,NA,TRBV2
CASSLEGAASYEQYF,TGTGCCAGCAGCTTAGAAGGGGCAGCTTCCTACGAGCAGTACTTC,TRBJ2-7,few,NA,TRBV11-2
CASSLATSGNEQFF,TGTGCCAGCAGCTTAGCCACTAGCGGGAATGAGCAGTTCTTC,TRBJ2-1,NA,TRBD2,TRBV7-6
CASSLYGLETQYF,TGTGCCAGCAGTTTATACGGCTTAGAGACCCAGTACTTC,TRBJ2-5,NA,NA,TRBV12-3/TRBV12-4
CSVQGRDGRLADTQYF,TGCAGCGTACAGGGAAGGGACGGGAGGTTGGCAGATACGCAGTATTTT,TRBJ2-3,few,NA,TRBV29-1
CASSRGFDQPQHF,TGTGCCAGCAGCCGGGGTTTTGATCAGCCCCAGCATTTT,TRBJ1-5,few,NA,TRBV6-1
CASSYPGRGTTEAFF,TGTGCCAGCAGTTACCCGGGCAGGGGTACTACTGAAGCTTTCTTT,TRBJ1-1,many,NA,TRBV6-5
CASSPGSGNTIYF,TGTGCCAGCAGCCCCGGATCTGGAAACACCATATATTTT,TRBJ1-3,many,NA,TRBV12-3/TRBV12-4
CASSLVGGASGSISYEQYF,TGTGCCAGCAGCTTAGTCGGGGGGGCTAGCGGGAGTATTTCGTACGAGCAGTACTTC,TRBJ2-7,NA,TRBD2,TRBV11-2
CASSQSPNYGYTF,TGTGCCAGCAGCCAGTCTCCTAACTATGGCTACACCTTC,TRBJ1-2,NA,NA,TRBV14
CASSGGRYGYTF,TGTGCCAGCAGTGGTGGGAGGTATGGCTACACCTTC,TRBJ1-2,NA,NA,TRBV25-1
CSVDMQGAGEQFF,TGCAGCGTTGACATGCAGGGGGCCGGTGAGCAGTTCTTC,TRBJ2-1,few,TRBD1,TRBV29-1